These 20 T cell receptor beta chains share one sample of origin, sequenced in a study of blood T cells in healthy people across ages. Together with a sample-barcoded 5' primer, a J-beta primer mix was included in a second PCR lasting about 7 to 11 cycles. TCRdb analysed the 5' RACE reads with MiXCR anew, one entry per CDR3 protein. The data contain around 970,000 distinct CDR3 sequences, roughly 47% of them singletons. The sequencing input was blood. These receptors were collected from a woman in her sixties or seventies in good health.

This clonotype was counted only a few times. The rearrangement links TRBV20-1 to TRBJ2-7, with TRBD2 identical over 10 bases. With 4 bases clipped from V and 4 bases from J, the junction kept 7 bases outside the gene matches. Germline V gene sequence: CDR1 DFQATT, CDR2 SNEGSKA (reference sequence). The CDR3 consists of 14 residues. The CDR3 here is CSAMLAGVGYEQYF. CDR3 coding DNA: TGCAGTGCTATGCTAGCGGGAGTAGGGTACGAGCAGTACTTC.

This clonotype showed up just a few times. V is TRBV7-2 and J is TRBJ2-4, with D maybe TRBD2 (5 bases). Germline-derived CDR1 and CDR2 are SGHTA and FQGNSA. Between the trimmed V and J ends, which lost 2 bases and 13 bases, there was a span of 21 bases. The CDR3 is 15 residues long. CDR3 in amino acids: CASSLTLEVRNEQYF. The CDR3 nucleotides read TGTGCCAGCAGCTTAACACTAGAGGTCCGCAATGAGCAGTACTTC.

Only a few counts were recorded for this clonotype. The rearrangement uses TRBV7-9 and TRBJ2-3; 7 bases map to TRBD2. J lost 7 bases, V lost 1 base, and 5 bases had no gene match. Germline assignment: CDR1 SEHNR and CDR2 FQNEAQ (reference sequence). The CDR3 length is 14 residues. The CDR3 DNA sequence: TGTGCCAGCAGCTTAGTACTAGCGTCGTATACGCAGTATTTT. It yields the protein CASSLVLASYTQYF. The variable domain in full, completed from reference TRBV7-9 and TRBJ2-3, reads DTGVSQNPRHKITKRGQNVTFRCDPISEHNRLYWYRQTLGQGPEFLTYFQNEAQLEKSRLLSDRFSAERPKGSFSTLEIQRTEQGDSAMYLCASSLVLASYTQYFGPGTRLTVL.

This clonotype has only a few counts. The CDR3 DNA follows: TGTGCCAGCAGCCCGGGCGATTGGGGGGAGCAGTACTTC. This encodes CASSPGDWGEQYF. This chain links TRBV12-3 or TRBV12-4 with TRBJ2-7; D is tentatively TRBD1 or TRBD2 (5 bases each). The V end was cut by 6 bases, the J end by 7 bases, with 16 bases between. The length of the CDR3 is 13 residues.

As for this clonotype: Since a much larger clone is just one base distant, this may be a read error. The chain is built from TRBV20-1 and TRBJ2-3; D gene unclear. The length of the CDR3 is 15 residues. V was shortened by 3 bases and J by 6 bases, with 19 bases between the two germline ends. Germline V gene sequence: CDR1 DFQATT, CDR2 SNEGSKA (reference sequence). The CDR3 DNA follows: TGCAGTGCTAGTCCCATAGATAAGGTTGACGATACGCAGTATTTT. Its protein is CSASPIDKVDDTQYF.

This clonotype has ten or more counts. This chain uses TRBV2 with TRBJ2-4, with 7 bases identical to TRBD1. V lost 7 bases to trimming and J lost 0 bases; unmatched junction nucleotides: 3. This CDR3 contains 14 residues. CDR1 and CDR2 (germline): SNHLY, FYNNEI. The CDR3 here is CASTGQLAKNIQYF. Written as DNA, the CDR3 is TGTGCCAGCACGGGACAGCTAGCCAAAAACATTCAGTACTTC.

This clonotype was recorded a few times. The chain uses TRBV7-2 and TRBJ1-2; D is uncertain. The CDR3 runs 14 residues. The germline V gene encodes CDR1 SGHTA and CDR2 FQGNSA. Trimming pared 5 bases from V and 6 bases from J, leaving 16 bases between. CDR3 protein: CASSQLGSRHGYTF. The CDR3, as DNA: TGTGCCAGCAGCCAGCTGGGATCCAGACATGGCTACACCTTC.

The chain is built from TRBV29-1 and TRBJ2-1; tentative D call: TRBD2 (5 bases). V gave up 7 bases and J gave up 4 bases, with 14 bases separating them. The CDR3 extends over 13 amino acids. Germline loops: CDR1 SQVTM, CDR2 ANQGSEA. The CDR3 DNA reads as TGCAGCGCCACTAGGGTTGCGTACAATGAGCAGTTCTTC. Its protein product is CSATRVAYNEQFF.

There are a few counts of this clonotype. The rearrangement links TRBV6-2 or TRBV6-3 to TRBJ2-7; TRBD2 aligns across 10 bases. The CDR3 length is 18 residues. Trimming cost V 6 bases and J 1 base; bases outside gene matches: 15. Germline V gene data show CDR1 as MNHEY and CDR2 as SVGEGT. This CDR3 is CASSLLPLAGVSSYEQYF. For the CDR3, the DNA is TGTGCCAGCAGCCTCCTTCCCCTAGCGGGAGTTAGTTCCTACGAGCAGTACTTC.

The V and J genes are TRBV20-1 and TRBJ1-1, with D unclear. Per germline, CDR1 DFQATT and CDR2 SNEGSKA (reference sequence). Trimming stripped 0 bases from V and 2 bases from J, with 10 bases between. CDR3 length: 14 residues. The chain's CDR3 is CSARDPGINTEAFF. The CDR3 DNA reads TGCAGTGCTAGAGACCCGGGGATCAACACTGAAGCTTTCTTT.

The chain has TRBV4-1 and TRBJ2-2; D unclear. Trimming removed 0 bases from V and 10 bases from J, with 12 bases in between. The CDR3 sequence is 14 residues long. The germline gives CDR1 MGHRA, CDR2 YSYEKL. The CDR3 region is CASSQDWAPPELFF. In DNA form, the CDR3 reads TGCGCCAGCAGCCAAGATTGGGCCCCCCCGGAGCTGTTTTTT.

There are a few counts of this clonotype. The chain is built from TRBV12-3 or TRBV12-4 and TRBJ2-7; TRBD1 aligns across 9 bases. Trimming at V came to 1 base and at J to 4 bases, leaving 5 bases not matched to a gene. This CDR3 has 15 amino acids. CDR3 residues: CASSLGGTGMYEQYF. Written as DNA, the CDR3 is TGTGCCAGCAGTTTAGGTGGGACAGGGATGTACGAGCAGTACTTC.

The chain is built from TRBV20-1 and TRBJ1-5; D is possibly TRBD1 (6 bases). The CDR3 loop spans 15 amino acids. Trimming took off 6 bases at V and 0 bases at J, with 15 bases between the two ends. Germline V gene lookup returns CDR1 DFQATT and CDR2 SNEGSKA (reference sequence). The CDR3 reads CSAPAGASSNQPQHF. CDR3 nucleotide sequence: TGCAGTGCACCCGCGGGGGCATCTAGCAATCAGCCCCAGCATTTT.

V and J are TRBV27 and TRBJ2-5, with TRBD2 as a possible D gene (6 bases). The J call may be in error: the DNA end matches TRBJ2-7 better. CDR1 and CDR2 (germline): MNHEY, SMNVEV (reference sequence). This CDR3 comprises 15 residues. The CDR3 sequence is CASSTLNARGGEQYF. The CDR3, as DNA: TGTGCCAGCAGTACACTAAATGCGCGGGGTGGCGAGCAGTACTTC.

With respect to this clonotype: The junction shows a germline mismatch at one end, possibly a read error. The V gene is TRBV12-3 or TRBV12-4, the J gene TRBJ2-3, with 9 bases lining up with TRBD2. The CDR3 has 12 residues. CDR3 nucleotides: TGTGCCAGCAGAGCGGGAGGAGATGCGCAGTATTTT. Amino acid sequence: CASRAGGDAQYF.

Only a few counts were recorded for this clonotype. This chain connects TRBV7-9 to TRBJ2-2, with D possibly TRBD1 on 5 matching bases. The CDR3 runs 15 residues. Per the germline V gene, CDR1 is SEHNR and CDR2 is FQNEAQ (reference sequence). Trimming stripped 3 bases from V and 4 bases from J, with 12 bases between. The CDR3 DNA follows: TGTGCCAGCAGCTTGGGTGACAGAGGCACCGGGGAGCTGTTTTTT. Translating gives CASSLGDRGTGELFF.

This clonotype was picked up a small number of times. This sequence joins TRBV5-1 and TRBJ2-5, with D perhaps matching TRBD2 (6 bases). V was cut by 4 bases and J by 1 base, with 17 bases left in between. Germline V gives CDR1 SGHRS, CDR2 YFSETQ. This CDR3 region has 16 residues. The CDR3 DNA sequence: TGCGCCAGCAGCCCTGCTAGCGACGGCTCCCAAGAGACCCAGTACTTC. Residues: CASSPASDGSQETQYF.

Here the CDR3 DNA reads TGTGCCAGCGTCGGGGGACTAAACTACAATGAGCAGTTCTTC. Residues: CASVGGLNYNEQFF. The chain uses TRBV28 and TRBJ2-1; 7 bases match TRBD2. CDR1 is MDHEN, CDR2 SYDVKM, per germline. V dropped 8 bases and J dropped 3; count of bases not matched to a gene: 7. The CDR3 is 14 amino acids.

This clonotype was observed a handful of times. The chain uses TRBV20-1 and TRBJ2-1; TRBD2 matches at 7 bases. From germline, CDR1 is DFQATT and CDR2 SNEGSKA (reference sequence). Germline trimming cut 6 bases from V and 6 bases from J; bases unmatched to any gene: 8. The CDR3 has 13 residues. CDR3: CSAGGRTLNEQFF. The CDR3 DNA reads TGCAGTGCGGGGGGGAGGACCCTCAATGAGCAGTTCTTC.

This chain links TRBV5-1 with TRBJ2-3, with 7 bases that match TRBD1. With V trimmed by 4 bases and J by 4 bases, 6 bases remained unmatched. CDR3 length equals 14 residues. Germline loops: CDR1 SGHRS, CDR2 YFSETQ. CDR3 nucleotide sequence: TGCGCCAGCAGCAACACAGGGGCCGCAGATACGCAGTATTTT. It is translated as CASSNTGAADTQYF.